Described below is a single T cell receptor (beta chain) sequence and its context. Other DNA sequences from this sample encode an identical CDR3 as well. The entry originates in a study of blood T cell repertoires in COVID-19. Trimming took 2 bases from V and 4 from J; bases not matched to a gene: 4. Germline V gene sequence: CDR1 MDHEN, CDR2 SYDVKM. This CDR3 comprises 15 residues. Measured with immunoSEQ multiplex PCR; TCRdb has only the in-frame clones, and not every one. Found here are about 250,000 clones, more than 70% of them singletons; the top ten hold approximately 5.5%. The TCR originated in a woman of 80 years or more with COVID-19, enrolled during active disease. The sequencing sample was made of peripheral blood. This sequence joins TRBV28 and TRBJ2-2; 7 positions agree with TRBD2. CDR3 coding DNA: TGTGCCAGCAGTTTAGAGGGGAGGGGCACCGGGGAGCTGTTTTTT. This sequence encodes CASSLEGRGTGELFF. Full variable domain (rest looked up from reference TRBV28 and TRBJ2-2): DVKVTQSSRYLVKRTGEKVFLECVQDMDHENMFWYRQDPGLGLRLIYFSYDVKMKEKGDIPEGYSVSREKKERFSLILESASTNQTSMYLCASSLEGRGTGELFFGEGSRLTVL.